This T cell receptor (beta chain) was identified in a study of T cells after yellow fever vaccination. Of note for this clonotype: Its matching antigen is unknown.

In making TCR cDNA, 5'RACE template switching added a universal primer site and UMIs to it. TCRdb recomputed calls from the 5' RACE reads with MiXCR, one row per CDR3 protein. The profile shows a few hundred thousand distinct CDR3 sequences, 6.9% of them singletons. Whole-study findings and limits: The booster response re-showed most primary clones: approximately 95% CD4, approximately 90% CD8. The CD4 and CD8 compartments had a small share of their clonotypes in common.

This receptor was obtained from a man in his thirties or forties who received the YFV17D yellow fever vaccine. This material consisted of CD4+ T cells sorted from PBMCs, taken 15 days after the yellow fever booster vaccination.

Here the CDR3 reads CASSFSENTEAFF. DNA of the CDR3: TGTGCCAGCAGTTTCTCAGAGAACACTGAAGCTTTCTTT. The genes are TRBV12-3 or TRBV12-4 and TRBJ1-1, with unresolved D. The length of the CDR3 is 13 residues. Trimming stripped 3 bases from V and 1 base from J, with 6 bases between.